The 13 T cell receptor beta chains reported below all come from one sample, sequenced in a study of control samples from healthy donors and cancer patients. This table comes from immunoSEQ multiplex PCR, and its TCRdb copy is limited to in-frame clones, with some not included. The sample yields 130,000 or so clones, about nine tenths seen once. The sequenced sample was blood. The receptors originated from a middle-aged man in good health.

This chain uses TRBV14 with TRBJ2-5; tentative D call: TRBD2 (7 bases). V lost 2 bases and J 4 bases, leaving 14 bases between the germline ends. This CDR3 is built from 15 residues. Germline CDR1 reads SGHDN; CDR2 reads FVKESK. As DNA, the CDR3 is TGTGCCAGCAGCCAACGACCGGGGGGCGGAGAGACCCAGTACTTC. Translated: CASSQRPGGGETQYF.

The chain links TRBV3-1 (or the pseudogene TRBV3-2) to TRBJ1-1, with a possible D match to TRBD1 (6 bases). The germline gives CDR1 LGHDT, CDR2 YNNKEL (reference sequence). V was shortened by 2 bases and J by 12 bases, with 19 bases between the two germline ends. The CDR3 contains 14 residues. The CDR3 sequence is CASSQSAGDRRTFF. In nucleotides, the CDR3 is TGTGCCAGCAGCCAATCCGCTGGAGACAGGAGGACTTTCTTT.

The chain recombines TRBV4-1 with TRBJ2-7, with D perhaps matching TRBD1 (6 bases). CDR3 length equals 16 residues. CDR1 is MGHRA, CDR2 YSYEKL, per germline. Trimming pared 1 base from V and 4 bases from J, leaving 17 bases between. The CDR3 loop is CASSQGVRQAPYEQYF. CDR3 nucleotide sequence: TGCGCCAGCAGCCAAGGTGTCCGACAGGCTCCTTACGAGCAGTACTTC.

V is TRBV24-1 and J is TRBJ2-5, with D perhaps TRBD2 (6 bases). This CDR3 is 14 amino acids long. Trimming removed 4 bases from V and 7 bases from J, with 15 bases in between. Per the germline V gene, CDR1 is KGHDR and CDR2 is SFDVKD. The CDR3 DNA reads TGTGCCACCAGTGAACTAGCCGGAGCCGGGACCCAGTACTTC. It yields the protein CATSELAGAGTQYF.

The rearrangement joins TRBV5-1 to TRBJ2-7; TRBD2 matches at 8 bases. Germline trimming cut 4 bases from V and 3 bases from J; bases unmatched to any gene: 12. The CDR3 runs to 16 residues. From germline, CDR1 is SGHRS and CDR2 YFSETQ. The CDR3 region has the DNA TGCGCCAGCAGCCTCCATACGGGGGGGCTTCGCTACGAGCAGTACTTC. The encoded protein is CASSLHTGGLRYEQYF.

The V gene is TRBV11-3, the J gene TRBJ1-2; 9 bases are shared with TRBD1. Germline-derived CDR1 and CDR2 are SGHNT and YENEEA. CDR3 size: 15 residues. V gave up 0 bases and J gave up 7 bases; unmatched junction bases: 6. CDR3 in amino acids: CASSLENRGQLGYTF. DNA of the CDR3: TGTGCCAGCAGCTTAGAAAACAGGGGGCAGCTTGGCTACACCTTC.

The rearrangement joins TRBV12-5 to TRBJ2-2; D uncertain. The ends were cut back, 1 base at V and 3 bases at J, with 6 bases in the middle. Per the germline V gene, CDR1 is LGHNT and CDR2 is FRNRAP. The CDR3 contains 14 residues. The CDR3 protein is CASGLGHYTGELFF. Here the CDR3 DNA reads TGTGCTAGTGGTTTGGGACACTACACCGGGGAGCTGTTTTTT.

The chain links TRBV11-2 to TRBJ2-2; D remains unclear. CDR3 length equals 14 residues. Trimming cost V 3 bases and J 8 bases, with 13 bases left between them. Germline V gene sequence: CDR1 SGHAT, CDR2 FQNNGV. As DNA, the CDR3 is TGTGCCAGCAGCTTTAACACCCGCCCGGGGGAGCTGTTTTTT. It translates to CASSFNTRPGELFF.

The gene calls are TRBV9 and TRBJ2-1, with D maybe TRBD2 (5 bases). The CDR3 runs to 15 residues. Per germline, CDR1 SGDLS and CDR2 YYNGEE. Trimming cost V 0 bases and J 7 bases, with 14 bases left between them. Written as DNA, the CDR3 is TGTGCCAGCAGCGTAGATGCCCTATCGGGGAATGAGCAGTTCTTC. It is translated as CASSVDALSGNEQFF.

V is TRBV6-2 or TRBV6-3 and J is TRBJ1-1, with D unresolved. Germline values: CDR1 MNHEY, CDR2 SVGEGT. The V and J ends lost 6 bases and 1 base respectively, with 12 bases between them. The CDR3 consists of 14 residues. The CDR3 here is CASSPRTANTEAFF. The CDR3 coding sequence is TGTGCCAGCAGCCCACGGACGGCGAACACTGAAGCTTTCTTT.

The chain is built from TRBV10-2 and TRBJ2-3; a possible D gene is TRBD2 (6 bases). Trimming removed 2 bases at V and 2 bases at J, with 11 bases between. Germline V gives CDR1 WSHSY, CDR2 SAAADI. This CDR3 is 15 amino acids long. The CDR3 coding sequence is TGCGCCAGCAGTGAGCTGGGACTGCTCACAGATACGCAGTATTTT. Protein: CASSELGLLTDTQYF.

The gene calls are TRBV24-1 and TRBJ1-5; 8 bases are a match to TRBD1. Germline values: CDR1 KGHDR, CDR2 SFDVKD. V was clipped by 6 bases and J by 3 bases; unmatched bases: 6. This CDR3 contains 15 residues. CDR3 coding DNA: TGTGCCACCAGTCTAGGACAGGGTCTCAATCAGCCCCAGCATTTT. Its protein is CATSLGQGLNQPQHF.

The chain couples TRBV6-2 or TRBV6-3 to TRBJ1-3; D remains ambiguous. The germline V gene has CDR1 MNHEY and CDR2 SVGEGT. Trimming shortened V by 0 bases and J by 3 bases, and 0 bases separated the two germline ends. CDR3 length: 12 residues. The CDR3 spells CASSYSGNTIYF. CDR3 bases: TGTGCCAGCAGTTACTCTGGAAACACCATATATTTT.